The clone carrying this T cell receptor beta chain has ten or more counts. Its antigen is undetermined. From the 5' RACE reads, TCRdb called clonotypes with MiXCR, one entry per CDR3 protein. The data show about 790,000 distinct CDR3 sequences, about 18% seen once. Trimming removed 1 base at V and 1 base at J, with 7 bases between. The length of the CDR3 is 14 residues. The sample is drawn from a study of identical twins. Whole-study results and caveats: Less excess twin sharing appeared in beta out-of-frame sequences.

The data were also submitted as part of a second study, on T cells expressing NK-cell markers. As reported in that work: The authors applied an anti-gamma-delta TCR antibody in several experiments, and it restricted sorting to alpha-beta TCR T cells. Top CD8+ clonotypes included the dominant CD3+CD56+NKG2C+ clonotypes in several donors.

The chain has TRBV12-3 or TRBV12-4 and TRBJ1-1; D gene uncertain. This sequence was found in a woman aged 18-29 years in good health. The specimen sequenced was PBMCs. The CDR3 loop reads CASSLGQKNTEAFF. CDR3 DNA sequence: TGTGCCAGCAGTTTAGGGCAGAAGAACACTGAAGCTTTCTTT.